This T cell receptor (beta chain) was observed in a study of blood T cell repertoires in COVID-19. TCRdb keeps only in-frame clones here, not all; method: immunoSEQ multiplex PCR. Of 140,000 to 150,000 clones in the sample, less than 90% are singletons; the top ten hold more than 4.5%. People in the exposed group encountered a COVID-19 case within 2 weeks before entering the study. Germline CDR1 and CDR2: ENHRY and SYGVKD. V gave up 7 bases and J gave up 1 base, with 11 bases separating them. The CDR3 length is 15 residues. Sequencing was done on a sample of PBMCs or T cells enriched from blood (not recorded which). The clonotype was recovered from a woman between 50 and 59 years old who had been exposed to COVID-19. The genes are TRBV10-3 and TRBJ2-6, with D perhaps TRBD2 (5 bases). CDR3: CAIMPGESGANVLTF. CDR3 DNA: TGTGCCATCATGCCCGGGGAGTCTGGGGCCAACGTCCTGACTTTC.